This TCR beta chain was found in a study of graft-versus-host responses after intestinal transplantation. On the study more broadly: Recipients got multivisceral, liver-intestinal, or isolated intestinal transplants.

Regarding the study as a whole: Recipient-marrow GvH clones were detected, some having first appeared in ileum or blood. GvH clone levels peaked in circulation, and this peak was associated with early post-transplant HvG declines. High graft-versus-host to host-versus-graft T cell clonal ratios marked allografts of patients with graft-donor macrochimerism.

Points on this clone: Antigen: not known.

Trimming removed 2 bases from V and 7 bases from J; junction bases left unmatched: 10. The CDR3 contains 15 residues. Sequencing used immunoSEQ multiplex PCR; TCRdb keeps in-frame clones, though not all of them. The sample has over 20,000 clones, roughly nine tenths seen once. The V and J genes are TRBV23-1 and TRBJ2-5; 7 bases are shared with TRBD1. TRBV23-1 is placed among ORFs of uncertain function. This clonotype was sampled from a human patient who received an intestinal transplant, so some T cells may come from the graft donor. This sample comprised PBMCs, obtained around 68 days after intestinal transplantation. CDR3 DNA: TGCGCCAGCAGTCAACCTCCGGGACAGCCGTGGACCCAGTACTTC. It is translated as CASSQPPGQPWTQYF.